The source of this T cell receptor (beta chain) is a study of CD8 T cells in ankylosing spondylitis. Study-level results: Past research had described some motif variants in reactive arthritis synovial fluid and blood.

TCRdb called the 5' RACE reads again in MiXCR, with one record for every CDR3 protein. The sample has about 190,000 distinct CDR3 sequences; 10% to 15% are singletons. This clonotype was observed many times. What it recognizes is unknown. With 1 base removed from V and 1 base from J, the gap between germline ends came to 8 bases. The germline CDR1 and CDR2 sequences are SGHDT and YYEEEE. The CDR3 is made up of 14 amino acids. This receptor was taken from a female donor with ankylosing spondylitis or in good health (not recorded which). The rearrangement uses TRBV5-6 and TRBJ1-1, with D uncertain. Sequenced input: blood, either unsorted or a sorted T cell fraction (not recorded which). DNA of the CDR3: TGTGCCAGCAGCTTGACGGTGAGGAACACTGAAGCTTTCTTT. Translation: CASSLTVRNTEAFF.